Below are 22 T cell receptor beta chains sequenced from a single sample in a study of T cells in Graves' hyperthyroidism and ophthalmopathy (dated by TCRdb to the late 2010s). Libraries were constructed by multiplex PCR. Sequencing instrument: Illumina HiSeq 2000. The TCR beta CDR3 regions were amplified from RNA transcripts. For the first round of RT-PCR on the TCR CDR3, the HTBI primer set was used together with the Qiagen OneStep RT-PCR kit. In TCRdb, the public reads were trimmed at Q25 with fastp and aligned with MiXCR, with productive beta chains retained. Merged by CDR3 protein, the rows form single entries marked with the most common genes and DNA. For this sample there are approximately 330,000 distinct CDR3 sequences; about an eighth appear just once. 30% to 40% of the sample lies in the top ten. The specimen sequenced was blood. The receptor set was obtained from a woman aged 40 to 49 with Graves' ophthalmopathy.

The chain joins TRBV5-8 to TRBJ2-5; TRBD1 matches 7 bases. The CDR3 is 15 residues long. Germline V gene lookup returns CDR1 SGHTS and CDR2 YDEGEE. V shed 2 bases and J 3 bases; nucleotides not matched to a gene: 7. CDR3 loop: CASSLLGTEKETQYF. In DNA form, the CDR3 reads TGTGCCAGCAGCTTACTCGGGACAGAAAAAGAGACCCAGTACTTC.

This clonotype was counted many times. The chain uses TRBV3-1 and TRBJ2-3; TRBD2 matches 8 bases. CDR1 and CDR2 (germline): LGHDT, YNNKEL (reference sequence). V shed 1 base and J 11 bases; nucleotides not matched to a gene: 14. The CDR3 sequence is 16 residues long. CDR3 region: CASSQGLTGGPVRQYF. As DNA, the CDR3 is TGTGCCAGCAGCCAAGGCCTAACGGGGGGGCCAGTGAGGCAGTATTTT.

The CDR3 nucleotides are TGCAGTGCTAACCGACTAGTTAGCTCCTACGAGCAGTACTTC. This gives the protein CSANRLVSSYEQYF. The rearrangement joins TRBV20-1 to TRBJ2-7; D may be TRBD2 (6 bases). Germline CDR1 reads DFQATT; CDR2 reads SNEGSKA (reference sequence). The CDR3 has 14 amino acids. V lost 4 bases to trimming and J lost 0 bases, with 13 bases between them.

This clonotype came up many times. The chain is built from TRBV7-6 and TRBJ2-5; D gene ambiguous. The length of the CDR3 is 13 residues. In germline, CDR1 is SGHVS, CDR2 FNYEAQ. Trimming pared 3 bases from V and 5 bases from J, leaving 10 bases between. CDR3 loop: CASSFTQAETQYF. The CDR3 DNA reads as TGTGCCAGCAGCTTTACTCAAGCGGAGACCCAGTACTTC.

This clonotype is a singleton in its sample. The junction departs from the called germline gene at one end, perhaps through a read error. This rearrangement joins TRBV29-1 to TRBJ2-7, with 8 nucleotides matching TRBD2. The CDR3 covers 11 residues. Germline V gene sequence: CDR1 SQVTM, CDR2 ANQGSEA. DNA of the CDR3: TGCAGCGTTGGACTAGCGTACGAGCAGTGCTTC. It yields the protein CSVGLAYEQCF.

This chain uses TRBV11-3 with TRBJ2-7; 9 bases match TRBD1. The CDR3 is made up of 15 amino acids. From germline, CDR1 is SGHNT and CDR2 YENEEA. V lost 0 bases to trimming and J lost 5 bases; unmatched junction nucleotides: 5. The CDR3 sequence is CASSLDSGQGHEQYF. Written as DNA, the CDR3 is TGTGCCAGCAGCTTAGATTCGGGACAGGGCCACGAGCAGTACTTC.

This clonotype has at least ten counts. This chain joins TRBV11-2 and TRBJ2-7; TRBD2 agrees at 8 bases. Unmatched junction bases numbered 5, after V lost 2 bases and J lost 2 bases. Germline V gene data show CDR1 as SGHAT and CDR2 as FQNNGV. The CDR3 length is 15 residues. The CDR3 DNA is TGTGCCAGCAGCTTAAGTCGGGGGGGACCCTACGAGCAGTACTTC. It encodes CASSLSRGGPYEQYF.

A word on this clonotype: This could be a read error, since a much larger clone is one nucleotide away. The CDR3 region is CATSETSGGTYEQYF. In DNA, the CDR3 is TGTGCCACCAGTGAGACTAGCGGGGGCACCTACGAGCAGTACTTC. The chain employs TRBV24-1 and TRBJ2-7; 12 bases are a match to TRBD2. Germline V lookup: CDR1 KGHDR, CDR2 SFDVKD. J was trimmed by 2 bases and V by 4 bases; bases with no gene match: 2. The CDR3 contains 15 residues.

This clonotype was recorded many times. The chain carries TRBV7-8 and TRBJ1-2; D remains unclear. Germline loops: CDR1 SGHVS, CDR2 FQNEAQ. The germline V and J ends were trimmed by 0 bases and 4 bases, with 18 bases remaining between them. There are 17 residues in the CDR3. CDR3 nucleotides: TGTGCCAGCAGCTTAGCGCCCCAGACCAAGACGGTCTATGGCTACACCTTC. Translated, it gives CASSLAPQTKTVYGYTF.

There are a few counts of this clonotype. The genes are TRBV28 and TRBJ1-1; D gene uncertain. The length of the CDR3 is 15 residues. Deletions cut 7 bases from V and 1 base from J, with 16 bases between. Germline assignment: CDR1 MDHEN and CDR2 SYDVKM. For the CDR3, the DNA is TGTGCCAGCACGCGCTTCTTAGCAGGGAACACTGAAGCTTTCTTT. It is translated as CASTRFLAGNTEAFF.

This clonotype was counted at least ten times. The chain recombines TRBV11-2 with TRBJ2-3; 11 bases align to TRBD2. Germline V CDR1 and CDR2: SGHAT, FQNNGV. The CDR3 runs to 14 residues. With V trimmed by 5 bases and J by 3 bases, 1 base remained unmatched. Written as DNA, the CDR3 is TGTGCCAGCAGCCCTAGCGGGAGGACAGATACGCAGTATTTT. Its protein is CASSPSGRTDTQYF.

The gene calls are TRBV28 and TRBJ2-1; D possibly corresponds to TRBD2 (6 bases). This CDR3 region has 18 residues. V was pared by 3 bases and J by 8 bases, with 26 bases between. In germline, CDR1 is MDHEN, CDR2 SYDVKM. The CDR3 bases are TGTGCCAGCAGTTTTAGGGGCGGGGTCTCCGGGTGGAAAGATGAGCAGTTCTTC. Translating it yields CASSFRGGVSGWKDEQFF.

This clonotype has a count of ten or more. The CDR3 nucleotides read TGCAGTGCTAGTGGCCCCGAAGAGACCCAGTACTTC. Residues: CSASGPEETQYF. J is TRBJ2-5 and V is TRBV20-1; D is undetermined. Trimming cost V 3 bases and J 3 bases, with 8 bases left between them. CDR3 length: 12 amino acids. CDR1 DFQATT and CDR2 SNEGSKA come from the germline V gene (reference sequence).

This clonotype was recorded a few times. CDR3 DNA sequence: TGTGCCAGCGAAATAACAGGGCTGAGGGCTGAAGCTTTCTTT. Residues: CASEITGLRAEAFF. The rearrangement uses TRBV28 and TRBJ1-1; perhaps TRBD1 as D (6 bases). This CDR3 contains 14 residues. Germline CDR1 is MDHEN and CDR2 is SYDVKM. V lost 8 bases, J lost 6 bases, and 19 bases lay in between.

This chain connects TRBV20-1 to TRBJ1-4, with TRBD1 matching 7 bases. The CDR3 extends over 13 amino acids. V lost 7 bases and J lost 2; bases outside the gene matches: 4. CDR1 and CDR2 (germline): DFQATT, SNEGSKA (reference sequence). The CDR3 spells CSVPGQTNEKLFF. The DNA of the CDR3 is TGCAGTGTACCGGGACAGACTAATGAAAAACTGTTTTTT.

Many counts were recorded for this clonotype. The chain recombines TRBV28 with TRBJ2-7, with TRBD1 matching 10 bases. Losses at the gene ends were 6 bases for V and 5 bases for J; bases not matched to a gene: 10. Germline V gene data show CDR1 as MDHEN and CDR2 as SYDVKM. The CDR3 length is 15 residues. CDR3 in amino acids: CASRFPGTGADEQYF. The DNA for the CDR3 is TGTGCCAGCAGATTCCCCGGGACAGGGGCGGACGAGCAGTACTTC.

This clonotype appeared a few times. This chain connects TRBV7-9 to TRBJ2-7; D not certain. Germline lookup yields CDR1 SEHNR and CDR2 FQNEAQ (reference sequence). The CDR3 has 14 amino acids. V was cut by 1 base and J by 7 bases, with 14 bases left in between. The CDR3 DNA reads TGTGCCAGCAGCTTAGTGAGCCCAGTAAGTGAGCAGTACTTC. This gives the protein CASSLVSPVSEQYF.

Comments on this clonotype: A junction boundary mismatches the germline segment, possibly from a read error. This chain connects TRBV7-7 to TRBJ2-3; TRBD2 aligns across 9 bases. This CDR3 contains 15 residues. CDR1 SSHAT and CDR2 FNYEAQ come from the germline V gene (reference sequence). The CDR3 protein is CASSLAGAHTDTQYF. CDR3 bases: TGTGCTAGCAGCTTAGCGGGGGCGCACACAGATACGCAGTATTTT.

The chain couples TRBV15 to TRBJ2-1, with D possibly TRBD1 on 6 matching bases. V gave up 0 bases and J gave up 1 base, with 13 bases separating them. Germline CDR1 reads LNHNV; CDR2 reads YYDKDF (reference sequence). The CDR3 has 17 residues. CDR3 sequence (DNA): TGTGCCACCAGCAGAGACCCAGGGGCGGCGTCCTACAATGAGCAGTTCTTC. The encoded protein is CATSRDPGAASYNEQFF.

Turning to this clonotype: One end of the junction is discordant with germline, which a read error may explain. The chain employs TRBV27 and TRBJ1-5; 7 nucleotides agree with TRBD1. This CDR3 spans 15 amino acids. Germline V gene sequence: CDR1 MNHEY, CDR2 SMNVEV (reference sequence). The CDR3 is CASGFTRDRNQPQHF. The DNA for the CDR3 is TGTGCCAGCGGTTTTACGCGGGACAGAAATCAGCCCCAGCATTTT.

This clonotype was detected ten times or more. The CDR3, as DNA: TGCAGTGCTAGTGAGCCCACAGGTTACAATGAGCAGTTCTTC. Its translation: CSASEPTGYNEQFF. This sequence joins TRBV20-1 and TRBJ2-1; perhaps TRBD1 as D (5 bases). Germline V gene lookup returns CDR1 DFQATT and CDR2 SNEGSKA (reference sequence). The CDR3 covers 14 residues. V was trimmed by 3 bases and J by 4 bases, leaving 13 bases between them.

The chain is built from TRBV12-3 or TRBV12-4 and TRBJ1-2, with D uncertain. This CDR3 has 12 amino acids. Deletions cut 6 bases from V and 7 bases from J, with 12 bases between. Written as DNA, the CDR3 is TGTGCCAGCAGGTCAGGTGGTGGTGGCTACACCTTC. It is translated as CASRSGGGGYTF.